This T cell receptor beta chain was captured in a study of identical twins. Template switching added a universal primer binding site, and final cDNA carried unique molecular identifiers. TCRdb recomputed calls from the 5' RACE reads with MiXCR, one row per CDR3 protein. The sample lists roughly 1.6 million distinct CDR3 sequences, under 35% seen once, with 0.25% to 0.3% in the top ten. The TCR sequence derives from a newborn girl in good health. The sequenced sample was cord blood.

As DNA, the CDR3 is TGTGCCACGGGACTAGTCTTCAATGAGCAGTACTTC. Encoded protein: CATGLVFNEQYF. The chain combines TRBV7-8 with TRBJ2-5, with 8 bases aligning to TRBD2. Germline V gene sequence: CDR1 SGHVS, CDR2 FQNEAQ. V lost 10 bases to trimming and J lost 11 bases; unmatched junction nucleotides: 12. CDR3 size: 12 residues.